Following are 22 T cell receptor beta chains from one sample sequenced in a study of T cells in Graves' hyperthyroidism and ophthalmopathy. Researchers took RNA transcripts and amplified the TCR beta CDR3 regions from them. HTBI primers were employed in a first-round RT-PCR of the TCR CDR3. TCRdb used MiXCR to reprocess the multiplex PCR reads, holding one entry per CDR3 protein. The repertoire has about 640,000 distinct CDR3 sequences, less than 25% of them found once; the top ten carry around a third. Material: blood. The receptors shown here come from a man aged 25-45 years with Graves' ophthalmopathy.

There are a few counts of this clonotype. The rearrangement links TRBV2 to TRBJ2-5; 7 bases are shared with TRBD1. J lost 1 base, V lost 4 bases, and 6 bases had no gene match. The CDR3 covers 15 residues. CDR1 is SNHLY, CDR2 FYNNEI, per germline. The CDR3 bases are TGTGCCAGCAGTGGAGTAAGGGACAGCCAAGAGACCCAGTACTTC. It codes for CASSGVRDSQETQYF. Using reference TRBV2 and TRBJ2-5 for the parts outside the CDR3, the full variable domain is EPEVTQTPSHQVTQMGQEVILRCVPISNHLYFYWYRQILGQKVEFLVSFYNNEISEKSEIFDDQFSVERPDGSNFTLKIRSTKLEDSAMYFCASSGVRDSQETQYFGPGTRLLVL.

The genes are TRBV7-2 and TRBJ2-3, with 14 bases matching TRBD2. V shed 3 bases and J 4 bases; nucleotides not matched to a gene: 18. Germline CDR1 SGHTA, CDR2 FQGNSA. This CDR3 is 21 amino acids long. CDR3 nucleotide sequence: TGTGCCAGCAGCTTCGGTTGGGGACTAGCGGGAGATGAGGTCGGCGCAGATACGCAGTATTTT. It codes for CASSFGWGLAGDEVGADTQYF.

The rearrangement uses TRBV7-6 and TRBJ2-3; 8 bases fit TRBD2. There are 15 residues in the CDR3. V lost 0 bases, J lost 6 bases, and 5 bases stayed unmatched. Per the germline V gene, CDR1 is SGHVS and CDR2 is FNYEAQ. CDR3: CASSLAGGRLDTQYF. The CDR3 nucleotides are TGTGCCAGCAGCTTAGCGGGCGGGAGGCTGGATACGCAGTATTTT.

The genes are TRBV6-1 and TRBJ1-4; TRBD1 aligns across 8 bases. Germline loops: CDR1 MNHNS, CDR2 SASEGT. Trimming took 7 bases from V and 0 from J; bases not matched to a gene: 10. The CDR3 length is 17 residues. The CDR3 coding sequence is TGTGCCAGCAAGAGTCGGGACAGGCTTGCAACTAATGAAAAACTGTTTTTT. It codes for CASKSRDRLATNEKLFF.

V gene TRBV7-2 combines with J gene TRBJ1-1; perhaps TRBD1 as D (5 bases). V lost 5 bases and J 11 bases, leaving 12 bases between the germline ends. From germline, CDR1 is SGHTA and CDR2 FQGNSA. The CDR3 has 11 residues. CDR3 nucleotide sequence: TGTGCCAGCAGCCCGGGGGTAGCTGCTTTCTTT. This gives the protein CASSPGVAAFF. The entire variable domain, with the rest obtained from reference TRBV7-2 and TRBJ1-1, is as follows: GAGVSQSPSNKVTEKGKDVELRCDPISGHTALYWYRQSLGQGLEFLIYFQGNSAPDKSGLPSDRFSAERTGGSVSTLTIQRTQQEDSAVYLCASSPGVAAFFGQGTRLTVV.

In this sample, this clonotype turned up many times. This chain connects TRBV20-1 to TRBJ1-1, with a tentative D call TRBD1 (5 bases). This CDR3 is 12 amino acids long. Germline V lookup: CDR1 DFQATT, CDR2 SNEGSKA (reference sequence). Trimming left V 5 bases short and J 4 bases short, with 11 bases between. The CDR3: CSAAPGTTEAFF. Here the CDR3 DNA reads TGCAGTGCTGCCCCGGGGACCACTGAAGCTTTCTTT.

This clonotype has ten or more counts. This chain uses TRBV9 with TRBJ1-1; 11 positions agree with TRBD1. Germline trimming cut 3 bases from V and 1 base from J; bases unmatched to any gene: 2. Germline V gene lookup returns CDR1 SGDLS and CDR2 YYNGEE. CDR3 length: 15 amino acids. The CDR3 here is CASSGTGGTNTEAFF. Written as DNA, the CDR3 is TGTGCCAGCAGCGGGACAGGGGGCACGAACACTGAAGCTTTCTTT.

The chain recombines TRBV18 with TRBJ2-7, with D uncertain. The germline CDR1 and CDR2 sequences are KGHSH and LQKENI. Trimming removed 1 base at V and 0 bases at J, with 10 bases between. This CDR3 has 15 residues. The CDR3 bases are TGTGCCAGCTCACCACAAACGGGCTTCTCCTACGAGCAGTACTTC. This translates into CASSPQTGFSYEQYF.

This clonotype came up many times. CDR3 in DNA: TGTGCCAGCAGCTACGACAGGGGATTGACAGATACGCAGTATTTT. Protein product: CASSYDRGLTDTQYF. This sequence joins TRBV11-2 and TRBJ2-3, with 8 bases lining up with TRBD1. Losses at the gene ends were 4 bases for V and 3 bases for J; bases not matched to a gene: 6. Germline V gene lookup returns CDR1 SGHAT and CDR2 FQNNGV. CDR3 length equals 15 residues.

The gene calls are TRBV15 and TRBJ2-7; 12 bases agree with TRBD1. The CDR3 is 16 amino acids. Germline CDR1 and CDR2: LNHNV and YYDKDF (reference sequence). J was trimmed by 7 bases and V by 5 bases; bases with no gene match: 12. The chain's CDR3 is CATSPPRGQGASEQYF. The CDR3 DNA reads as TGTGCCACCAGCCCTCCCCGGGGACAGGGGGCGAGTGAGCAGTACTTC.

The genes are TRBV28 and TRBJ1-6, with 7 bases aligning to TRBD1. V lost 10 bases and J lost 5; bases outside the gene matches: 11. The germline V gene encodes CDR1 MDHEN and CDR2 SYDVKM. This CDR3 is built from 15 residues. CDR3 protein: CATSSPGQHNSPLHF. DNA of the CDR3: TGTGCCACTAGTTCTCCGGGACAGCATAATTCACCCCTCCACTTT.

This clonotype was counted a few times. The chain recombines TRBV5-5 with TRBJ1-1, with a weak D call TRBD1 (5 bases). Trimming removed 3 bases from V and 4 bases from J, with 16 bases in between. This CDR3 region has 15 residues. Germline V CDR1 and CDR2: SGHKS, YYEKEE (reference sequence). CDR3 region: CASSSFGGKGTEAFF. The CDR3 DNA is TGTGCCAGCAGCTCCTTTGGGGGAAAAGGCACTGAAGCTTTCTTT.

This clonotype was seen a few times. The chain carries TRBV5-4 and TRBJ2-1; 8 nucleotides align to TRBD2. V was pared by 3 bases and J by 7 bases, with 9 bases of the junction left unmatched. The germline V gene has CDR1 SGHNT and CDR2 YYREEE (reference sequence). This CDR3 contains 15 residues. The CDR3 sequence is CASSSNIAGRNEQFF. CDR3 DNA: TGTGCCAGCAGCTCGAACATAGCGGGGAGGAATGAGCAGTTCTTC.

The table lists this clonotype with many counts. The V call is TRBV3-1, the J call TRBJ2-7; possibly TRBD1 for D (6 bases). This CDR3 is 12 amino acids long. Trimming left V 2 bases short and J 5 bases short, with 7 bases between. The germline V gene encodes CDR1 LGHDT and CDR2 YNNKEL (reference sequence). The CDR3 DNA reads TGTGCCAGCAGCCAAACAGGGAACGAGCAGTACTTC. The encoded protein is CASSQTGNEQYF.

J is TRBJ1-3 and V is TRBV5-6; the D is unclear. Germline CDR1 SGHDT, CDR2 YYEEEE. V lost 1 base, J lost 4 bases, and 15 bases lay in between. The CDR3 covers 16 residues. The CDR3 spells CASSLPGRGSGNTIYF. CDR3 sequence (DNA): TGTGCCAGCAGCTTGCCGGGGAGAGGCAGCGGAAACACCATATATTTT. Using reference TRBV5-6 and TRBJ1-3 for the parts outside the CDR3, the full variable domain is DAGVTQSPTHLIKTRGQQVTLRCSPKSGHDTVSWYQQALGQGPQFIFQYYEEEERQRGNFPDRFSGHQFPNYSSELNVNALLLGDSALYLCASSLPGRGSGNTIYFGEGSWLTVV.

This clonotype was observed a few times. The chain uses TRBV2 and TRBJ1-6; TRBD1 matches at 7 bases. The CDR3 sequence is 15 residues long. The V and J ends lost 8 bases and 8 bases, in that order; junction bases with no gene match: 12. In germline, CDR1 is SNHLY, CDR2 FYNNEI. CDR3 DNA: TGTGCCAGCCAAACGGGGGGGACAGTACATTCACCCCTCCACTTT. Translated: CASQTGGTVHSPLHF.

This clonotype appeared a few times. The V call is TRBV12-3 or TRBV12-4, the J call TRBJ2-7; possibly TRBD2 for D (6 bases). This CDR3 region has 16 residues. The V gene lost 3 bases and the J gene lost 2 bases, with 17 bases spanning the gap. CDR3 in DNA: TGTGCCAGCAGTTTTCTTGGGCTGGGGGGAGCCTACGAGCAGTACTTC. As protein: CASSFLGLGGAYEQYF.

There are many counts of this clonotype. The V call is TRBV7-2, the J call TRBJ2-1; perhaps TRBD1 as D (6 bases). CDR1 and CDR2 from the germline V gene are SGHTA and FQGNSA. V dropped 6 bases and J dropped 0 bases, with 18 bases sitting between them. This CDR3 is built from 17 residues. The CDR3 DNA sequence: TGTGCCAGCAGTTCGAAAACCGGGACAAACTCCTACAATGAGCAGTTCTTC. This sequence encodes CASSSKTGTNSYNEQFF.

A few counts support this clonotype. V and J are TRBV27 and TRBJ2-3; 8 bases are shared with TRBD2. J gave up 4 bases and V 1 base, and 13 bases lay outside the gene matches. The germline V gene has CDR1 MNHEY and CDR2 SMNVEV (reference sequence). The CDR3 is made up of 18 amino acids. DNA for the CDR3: TGTGCCAGCAGTTTATTTAACACCGGGACTAGTAAAGCAGATACGCAGTATTTT. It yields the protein CASSLFNTGTSKADTQYF.

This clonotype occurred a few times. The CDR3 bases are TGTGCCAGTATGACTAGCGGGAGTAGGAATGAGCAGTTCTTC. Its translation: CASMTSGSRNEQFF. The V call is TRBV19, the J call TRBJ2-1; 12 bases match TRBD2. The V segment lost 7 bases and the J segment 7 bases; nucleotides outside the gene matches: 5. This CDR3 comprises 14 residues. Looked up from germline, CDR1 is LNHDA and CDR2 is SQIVND (reference sequence). Full variable domain (outside the CDR3, taken from reference TRBV19 and TRBJ2-1): DGGITQSPKYLFRKEGQNVTLSCEQNLNHDAMYWYRQDPGQGLRLIYYSQIVNDFQKGDIAEGYSVSREKKESFPLTVTSAQKNPTAFYLCASMTSGSRNEQFFGPGTRLTVL.

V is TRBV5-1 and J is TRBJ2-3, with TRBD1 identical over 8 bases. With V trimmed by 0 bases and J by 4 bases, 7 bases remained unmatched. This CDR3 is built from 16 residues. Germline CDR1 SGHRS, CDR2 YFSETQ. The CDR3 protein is CASSLGGQAWPDTQYF. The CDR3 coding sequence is TGCGCCAGCAGCTTGGGGGGACAGGCTTGGCCAGATACGCAGTATTTT.

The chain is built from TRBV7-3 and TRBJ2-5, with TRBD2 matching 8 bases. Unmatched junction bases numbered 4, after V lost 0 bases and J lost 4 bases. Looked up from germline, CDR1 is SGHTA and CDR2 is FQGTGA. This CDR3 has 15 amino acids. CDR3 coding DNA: TGTGCCAGCAGCTTAACGGGACTAGAAGGAGAGACCCAGTACTTC. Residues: CASSLTGLEGETQYF.